This T cell receptor (beta chain) was documented in a study of cytomegalovirus exposure and HLA in healthy donors. Study-level findings and limits: The classifier reportedly diagnosed cytomegalovirus status with high specificity and sensitivity.

With 60 Vbeta and 13 Jbeta primers, the PCR was carried out. The table came from immunoSEQ multiplex PCR; TCRdb's copy has only in-frame clones and leaves some out. Among about 140,000 clones listed, about 70% were seen once. This clone turned up a few times. Its antigen remains unknown. This TCR derives from a man aged 35 to 55 in good health and CMV-seronegative. What was sequenced was PBMCs.

DNA of the CDR3: TGTGCCAGCAGTGGGCCGGGACAGGGGGAAGAGACCCAGTACTTC. Protein sequence: CASSGPGQGEETQYF. The rearrangement uses TRBV5-8 and TRBJ2-5; TRBD1 aligns across 11 bases. The germline gives CDR1 SGHTS, CDR2 YDEGEE. V was clipped by 5 bases and J by 3 bases; unmatched bases: 6. The CDR3 consists of 15 residues.